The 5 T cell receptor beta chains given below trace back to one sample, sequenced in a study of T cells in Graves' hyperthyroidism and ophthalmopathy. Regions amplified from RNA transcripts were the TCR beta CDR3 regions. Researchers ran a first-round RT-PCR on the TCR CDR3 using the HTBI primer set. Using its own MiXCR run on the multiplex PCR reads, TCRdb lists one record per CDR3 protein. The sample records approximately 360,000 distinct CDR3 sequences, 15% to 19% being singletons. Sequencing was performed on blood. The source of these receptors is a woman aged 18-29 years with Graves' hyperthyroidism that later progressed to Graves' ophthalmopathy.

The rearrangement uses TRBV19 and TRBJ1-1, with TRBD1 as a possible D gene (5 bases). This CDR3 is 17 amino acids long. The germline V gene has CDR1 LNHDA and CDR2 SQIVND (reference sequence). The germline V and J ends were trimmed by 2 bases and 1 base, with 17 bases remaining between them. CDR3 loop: CASSISNDREKNTEAFF. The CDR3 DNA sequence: TGTGCCAGTAGTATATCCAACGACAGAGAGAAGAACACTGAAGCTTTCTTT.

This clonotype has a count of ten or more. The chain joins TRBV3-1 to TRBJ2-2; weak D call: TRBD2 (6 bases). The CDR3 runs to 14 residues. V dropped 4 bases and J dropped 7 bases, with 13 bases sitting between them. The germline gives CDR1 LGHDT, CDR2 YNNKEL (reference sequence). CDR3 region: CASSPTRLGGELFF. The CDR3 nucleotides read TGTGCCAGCAGCCCGACTAGATTGGGCGGGGAGCTGTTTTTT.

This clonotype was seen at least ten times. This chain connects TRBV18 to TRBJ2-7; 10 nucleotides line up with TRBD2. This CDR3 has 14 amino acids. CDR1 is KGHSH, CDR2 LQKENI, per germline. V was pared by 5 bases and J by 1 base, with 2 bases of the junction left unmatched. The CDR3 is CASSSTSGSYEQYF. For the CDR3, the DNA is TGTGCCAGCTCATCGACTAGCGGGTCCTACGAGCAGTACTTC.

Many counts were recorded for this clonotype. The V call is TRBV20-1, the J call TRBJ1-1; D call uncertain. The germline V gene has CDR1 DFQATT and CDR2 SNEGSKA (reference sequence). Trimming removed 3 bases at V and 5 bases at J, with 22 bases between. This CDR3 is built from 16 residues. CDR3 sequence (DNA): TGCAGTGCTAGGGGAGGGAGAAGGGCTTTCGGGACTGAAGCTTTCTTT. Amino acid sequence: CSARGGRRAFGTEAFF.

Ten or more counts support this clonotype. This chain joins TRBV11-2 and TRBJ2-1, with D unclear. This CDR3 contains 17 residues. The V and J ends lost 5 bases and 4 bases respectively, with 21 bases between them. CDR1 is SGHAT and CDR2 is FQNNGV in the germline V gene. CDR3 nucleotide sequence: TGTGCCAGCAGCCCCCAGAGAGATAGACGTACTTACAATGAGCAGTTCTTC. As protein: CASSPQRDRRTYNEQFF.